This T cell receptor (beta chain) was identified during a study of technical replicates of blood from several donors (TCRdb year 2017). The library was produced with the immunoSEQ multiplex PCR assay. Held by TCRdb, this immuneACCESS table contains in-frame sequences only and omits some clones. Under half of the omission traces to an unresolved V gene where checked; the cause of the rest is unknown. In all, the sample holds more than 65,000 clones, and more than 90% of those were seen once. More than 0.35% of the sample is held by the ten biggest clonotypes. Worth noting for this clone: This clone's antigen is unknown. No much larger clonotype is one base removed from it; base qualities were not supplied.

V and J lose 5 bases and 8 bases, and a span of 12 bases separates them. The CDR3, cysteine through phenylalanine, is 13 amino acids long. Only the CDR3 part of the read is kept: 39 bases, read in frame from the first base. As encoded in the germline V gene, CDR1 is MDHEN while CDR2 is SYDVKM. This receptor was obtained from a human donor in good health. Sequenced: T cells isolated from PBMCs. The chain joins TRBV28 to TRBJ1-4; perhaps TRBD1 is the D gene, with 5 bases matching. The CDR3 in this case is CASSRQGNEKLFF. The sequenced DNA is TGTGCCAGCAGTCGGCAGGGTAACGAAAAACTGTTTTTT.